This T cell receptor beta chain was captured in a study of cytomegalovirus exposure and HLA in healthy donors. The study, taken as a whole, reports: A classifier reportedly called cytomegalovirus status with high sensitivity and specificity. Testing in vitro showed three CMV-associated chains specific for CMV antigens.

Points on this clone: Its antigen is not known.

Trimming shortened V by 4 bases and J by 0 bases, and 12 bases separated the two germline ends. Per germline, CDR1 LNHDA and CDR2 SQIVND (reference sequence). The CDR3 is 15 amino acids. The method was immunoSEQ multiplex PCR; TCRdb's version includes in-frame clones alone and lacks a portion of them. The sample includes about 140,000 clones, around 90% seen only once; the top ten take approximately 7.5%. The specimen was PBMCs. The genes are TRBV19 and TRBJ1-1; TRBD1 might be the D (5 bases). This TCR derives from a woman aged 18-29 years in good health and CMV-seropositive. For the CDR3, the DNA is TGTGCCAGTAGTACAGGGTCCCTTATGAACACTGAAGCTTTCTTT. This codes for CASSTGSLMNTEAFF. The complete variable domain, with remaining parts taken from reference TRBV19 and TRBJ1-1, reads DGGITQSPKYLFRKEGQNVTLSCEQNLNHDAMYWYRQDPGQGLRLIYYSQIVNDFQKGDIAEGYSVSREKKESFPLTVTSAQKNPTAFYLCASSTGSLMNTEAFFGQGTRLTVV.